This T cell receptor (beta chain) was captured by sequencing in a study of T cell changes during pregnancy in multiple sclerosis. Details on this clone: In the same sample, other DNA sequences code for this CDR3.

The table came from immunoSEQ multiplex PCR; TCRdb's copy has only in-frame clones and leaves some out. The table shows roughly 80,000 clones, with 93% occurring only once. This CDR3 comprises 13 residues. V gave up 6 bases and J gave up 1 base, with 9 bases separating them. Germline V gives CDR1 MNHEY, CDR2 SVGAGI. The chain uses TRBV6-5 and TRBJ2-5; D is ambiguous. The sequencing here drew on peripheral blood, taken in the second trimester of pregnancy. This clonotype was obtained from a female donor with multiple sclerosis, enrolled in a pregnancy study. The CDR3 protein is CASSSPGQETQYF. The CDR3, as DNA: TGTGCCAGCAGCTCCCCGGGCCAAGAGACCCAGTACTTC.